These 5 T cell receptor beta chains share one sample of origin, sequenced in a study of shared clonotypes between healthy human individuals. Using immunoSEQ multiplex PCR, the repertoire was profiled, and TCRdb retains in-frame clones only, with some absent. The sample comprises approximately 1,500,000 clones, around 98% of which are singletons, and 0.4% to 0.45% rests with the top ten. The specimen sequenced was naive CD4+ T cells sorted from blood. This sample's subset: CD45RA+ positively selected. The source of these receptors is a man between 25 and 39 years old in good health.

The chain links TRBV7-9 to TRBJ2-1, with 10 bases fitting TRBD2. The CDR3 runs to 16 residues. With V trimmed by 10 bases and J by 7 bases, 16 bases remained unmatched. CDR1 and CDR2 from the germline V gene are SEHNR and FQNEAQ (reference sequence). CDR3 coding DNA: TGTGCCACCCCCTTGGGGGCTAGCGGGAGTATAAATGAGCAGTTCTTC. Its protein is CATPLGASGSINEQFF.

The rearrangement uses TRBV5-1 and TRBJ2-3; D might be TRBD2 (6 bases). Germline V gene lookup returns CDR1 SGHRS and CDR2 YFSETQ. The ends were cut back, 0 bases at V and 4 bases at J, with 9 bases in the middle. The CDR3 runs 14 residues. Here the CDR3 reads CASSLAEGADTQYF. For the CDR3, the DNA is TGCGCCAGCAGCTTGGCGGAGGGCGCAGATACGCAGTATTTT.

J is TRBJ1-1 and V is TRBV6-1, with D possibly being TRBD1 (5 bases). The CDR3 sequence is 12 residues long. Germline V gene sequence: CDR1 MNHNS, CDR2 SASEGT. The V and J ends lost 1 base and 5 bases respectively, with 5 bases between them. DNA of the CDR3: TGTGCCAGCAGTGAAGAGGGGACTGAAGCTTTCTTT. Residues: CASSEEGTEAFF.

The genes are TRBV27 and TRBJ2-7; possible D gene TRBD2, 5 bases. This CDR3 region has 11 residues. From germline, CDR1 is MNHEY and CDR2 SMNVEV (reference sequence). Trimming stripped 5 bases from V and 7 bases from J, with 9 bases between. Here the CDR3 reads CASSPRGEQYF. The DNA for the CDR3 is TGTGCCAGCAGTCCCCGGGGAGAGCAGTACTTC.

This clone was observed once. The rearrangement links TRBV7-9 to TRBJ2-1; D is possibly TRBD2 (5 bases). The CDR3 length is 15 residues. Germline V CDR1 and CDR2: SEHNR, FQNEAQ (reference sequence). V was clipped by 8 bases and J by 0 bases, with 14 bases between them. In DNA, the CDR3 is TGTGCCAGCTTGGAACCTAGCAGCTCCTACAATGAGCAGTTCTTC. Translation gives CASLEPSSSYNEQFF.